Below, one T cell receptor (beta chain) is given with its context. Its specificity is not known. A much larger clone differs by one base, so this may be a read error. TCRdb reprocessed the multiplex PCR reads via MiXCR and lists one record per CDR3 protein. The sample gives 45,000 to 60,000 distinct CDR3 sequences, under 25% of which show up once; about 7.8% is in the top ten. This record belongs to a study of breast tumors, draining lymph nodes, adjacent tissues. Study-level findings and limits: Tumors had less TCR diversity than lymph nodes, more than nontumor tissue. Luminal-like breast cancer showed significantly greater tumor-nontumor repertoire similarity than basal-like breast cancer did. Tumor T cell lymph node origin was a supported hypothesis, not proven. The data were judged consistent with most tumor T cells coming from lymph node and expanding in tumor.

The receptor was isolated from a female donor with breast cancer. Some clones in this sample may be carry-over from other donors' samples. The sequencing sample was made of breast tumor tissue.

CDR3 in DNA: TGCAGTGCTGGGAGCCAGACGAACACCGGGGAGCTGTCTTTT. Encoded protein: CSAGSQTNTGELSF. V is TRBV20-1 and J is TRBJ2-2; TRBD2 is a possible D gene (5 bases). The CDR3 sequence is 14 residues long. Germline V gives CDR1 DFQATT, CDR2 SNEGSKA (reference sequence).